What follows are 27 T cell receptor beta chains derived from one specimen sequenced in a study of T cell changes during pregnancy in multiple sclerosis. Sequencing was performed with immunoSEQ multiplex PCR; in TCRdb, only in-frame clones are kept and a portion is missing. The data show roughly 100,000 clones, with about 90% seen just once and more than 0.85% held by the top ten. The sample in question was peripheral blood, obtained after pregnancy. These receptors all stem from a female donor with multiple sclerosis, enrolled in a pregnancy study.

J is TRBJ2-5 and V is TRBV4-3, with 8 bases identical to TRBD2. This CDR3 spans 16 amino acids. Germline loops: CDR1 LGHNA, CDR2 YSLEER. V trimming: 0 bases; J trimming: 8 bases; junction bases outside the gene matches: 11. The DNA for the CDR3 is TGCGCCAGCAGCCAAGATCCGCTTGTCGGGGGGGAAACCCAGTACTTC. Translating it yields CASSQDPLVGGETQYF.

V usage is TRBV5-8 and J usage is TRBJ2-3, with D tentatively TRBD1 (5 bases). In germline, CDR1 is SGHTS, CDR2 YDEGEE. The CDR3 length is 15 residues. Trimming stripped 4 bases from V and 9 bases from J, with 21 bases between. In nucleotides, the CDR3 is TGTGCCAGCAGCAGAGAGGAGACAGTTGAGATAACGCAGTATTTT. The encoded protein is CASSREETVEITQYF. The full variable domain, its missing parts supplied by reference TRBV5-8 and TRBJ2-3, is EAGVTQSPTHLIKTRGQQATLRCSPISGHTSVYWYQQALGLGLQFLLWYDEGEERNRGNFPPRFSGRQFPNYSSELNVNALELEDSALYLCASSREETVEITQYFGPGTRLTVL.

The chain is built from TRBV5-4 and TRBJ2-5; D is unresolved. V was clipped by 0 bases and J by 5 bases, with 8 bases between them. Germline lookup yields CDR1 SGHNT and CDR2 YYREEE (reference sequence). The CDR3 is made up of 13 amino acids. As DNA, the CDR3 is TGTGCCAGCAGCTTGGCGGGTTTGGAGACCCAGTACTTC. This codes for CASSLAGLETQYF.

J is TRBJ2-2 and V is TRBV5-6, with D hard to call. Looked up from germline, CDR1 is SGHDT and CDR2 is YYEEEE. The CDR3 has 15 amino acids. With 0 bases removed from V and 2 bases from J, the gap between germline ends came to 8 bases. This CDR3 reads CASSLVTLNTGELFF. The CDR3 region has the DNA TGTGCCAGCAGCTTGGTAACCCTAAACACCGGGGAGCTGTTTTTT.

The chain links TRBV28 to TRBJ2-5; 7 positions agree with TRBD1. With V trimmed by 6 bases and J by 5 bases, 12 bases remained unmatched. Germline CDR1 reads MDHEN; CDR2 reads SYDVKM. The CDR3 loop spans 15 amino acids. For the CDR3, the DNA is TGTGCCAGCAGGTCACCGGGACAGCCCTGGGAGACCCAGTACTTC. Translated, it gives CASRSPGQPWETQYF.

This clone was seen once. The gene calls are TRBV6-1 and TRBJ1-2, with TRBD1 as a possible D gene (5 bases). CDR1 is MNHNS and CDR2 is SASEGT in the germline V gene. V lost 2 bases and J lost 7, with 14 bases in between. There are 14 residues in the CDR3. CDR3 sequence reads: CASSELTVSSGYTF. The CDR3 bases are TGTGCCAGCAGTGAATTGACAGTTTCCTCTGGCTACACCTTC.

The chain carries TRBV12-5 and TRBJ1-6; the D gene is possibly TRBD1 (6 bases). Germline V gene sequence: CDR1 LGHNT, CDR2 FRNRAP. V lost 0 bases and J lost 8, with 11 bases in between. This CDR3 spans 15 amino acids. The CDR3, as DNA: TGTGCTAGTGGTTTGGTACAGGGTGCCCATTCACCCCTCCACTTT. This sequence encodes CASGLVQGAHSPLHF.

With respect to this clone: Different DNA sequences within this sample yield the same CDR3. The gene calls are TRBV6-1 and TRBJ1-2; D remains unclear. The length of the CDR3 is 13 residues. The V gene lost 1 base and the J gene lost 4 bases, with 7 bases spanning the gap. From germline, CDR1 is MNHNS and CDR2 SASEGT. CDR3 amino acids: CASSEGGGYGYTF. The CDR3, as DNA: TGTGCCAGCAGTGAAGGGGGAGGCTATGGCTACACCTTC.

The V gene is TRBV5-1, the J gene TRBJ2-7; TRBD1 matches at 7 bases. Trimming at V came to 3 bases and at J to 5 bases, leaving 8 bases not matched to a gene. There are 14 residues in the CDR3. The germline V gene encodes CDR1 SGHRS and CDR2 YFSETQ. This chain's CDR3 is CASSSTTGYHEQYF. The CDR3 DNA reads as TGCGCCAGCAGCTCCACGACAGGGTACCACGAGCAGTACTTC.

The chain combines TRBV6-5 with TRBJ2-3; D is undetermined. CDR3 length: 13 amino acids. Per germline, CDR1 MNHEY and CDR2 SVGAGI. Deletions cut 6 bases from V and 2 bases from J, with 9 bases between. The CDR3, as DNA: TGTGCCAGCAGCCGGTACCACACAGATACGCAGTATTTT. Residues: CASSRYHTDTQYF.

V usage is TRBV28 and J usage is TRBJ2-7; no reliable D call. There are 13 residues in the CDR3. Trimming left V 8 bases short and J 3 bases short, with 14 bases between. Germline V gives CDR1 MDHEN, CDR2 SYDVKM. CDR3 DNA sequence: TGTGCCAGCTCAGTTTATGGGCACTACGAGCAGTACTTC. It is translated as CASSVYGHYEQYF.

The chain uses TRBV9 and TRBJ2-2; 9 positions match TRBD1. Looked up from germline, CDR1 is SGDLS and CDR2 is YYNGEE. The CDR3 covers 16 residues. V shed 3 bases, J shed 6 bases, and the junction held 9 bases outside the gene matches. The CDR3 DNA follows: TGTGCCAGCAGCGCGATACAGGGGGCTCGTCCCGGGGAGCTGTTTTTT. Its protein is CASSAIQGARPGELFF.

The CDR3 DNA reads as TGTGCCTCAGAGGGAGGACAGGGCCTTTCCTACGAGCAGTACTTC. This sequence encodes CASEGGQGLSYEQYF. The chain recombines TRBV19 with TRBJ2-5, with 8 bases lining up with TRBD1. The DNA matches TRBJ2-7 better at its end, which makes the J call doubtful. CDR3 size: 15 residues. Per the germline V gene, CDR1 is LNHDA and CDR2 is SQIVND (reference sequence).

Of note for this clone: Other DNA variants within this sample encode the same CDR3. The CDR3 spells CASSVDGGIGTEAFF. The CDR3 nucleotides read TGTGCCAGTAGCGTGGACGGAGGTATTGGCACTGAAGCTTTCTTT. The J gene is TRBJ1-1, the V gene TRBV19; D is unclear. The ends were cut back, 6 bases at V and 4 bases at J, with 18 bases in the middle. From germline, CDR1 is LNHDA and CDR2 SQIVND (reference sequence). There are 15 residues in the CDR3.

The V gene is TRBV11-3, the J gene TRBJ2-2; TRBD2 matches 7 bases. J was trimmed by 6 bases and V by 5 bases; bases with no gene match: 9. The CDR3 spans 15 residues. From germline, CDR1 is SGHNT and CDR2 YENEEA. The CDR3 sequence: CASSPPLARAGELFF. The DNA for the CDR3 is TGTGCCAGCAGCCCCCCACTAGCGAGGGCCGGGGAGCTGTTTTTT.

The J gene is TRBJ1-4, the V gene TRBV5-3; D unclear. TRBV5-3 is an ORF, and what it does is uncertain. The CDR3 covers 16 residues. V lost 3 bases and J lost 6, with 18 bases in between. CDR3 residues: CARSCLPGGRDEKLFF. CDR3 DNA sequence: TGTGCCAGAAGCTGCCTGCCGGGAGGGAGGGATGAAAAACTGTTTTTT.

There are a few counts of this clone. In DNA, the CDR3 is TGTGCCAGCAGAGGGTTCGGACAGGCCTACGAGCAGTACTTC. It is translated as CASRGFGQAYEQYF. V gene TRBV6-5 combines with J gene TRBJ2-7; 7 nucleotides align to TRBD1. Germline V gene data show CDR1 as MNHEY and CDR2 as SVGAGI. J was trimmed by 2 bases and V by 6 bases; bases with no gene match: 7. The CDR3 is made up of 14 amino acids.

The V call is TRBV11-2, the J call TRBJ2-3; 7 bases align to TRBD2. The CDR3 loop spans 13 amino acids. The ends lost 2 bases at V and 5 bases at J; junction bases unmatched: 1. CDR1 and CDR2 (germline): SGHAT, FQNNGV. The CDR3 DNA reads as TGTGCCAGCAGCTTATTAGCGGGAGATACGCAGTATTTT. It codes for CASSLLAGDTQYF.

The CDR3 sequence is CASSLAEGQGSNEQFF. DNA for the CDR3: TGCGCCAGCAGCTTGGCCGAGGGACAGGGCAGCAATGAGCAGTTCTTC. The J gene is TRBJ2-1, the V gene TRBV5-1, with 9 bases lining up with TRBD1. J was trimmed by 6 bases and V by 0 bases; bases with no gene match: 7. The CDR3 length is 16 residues. Germline V gene lookup returns CDR1 SGHRS and CDR2 YFSETQ.

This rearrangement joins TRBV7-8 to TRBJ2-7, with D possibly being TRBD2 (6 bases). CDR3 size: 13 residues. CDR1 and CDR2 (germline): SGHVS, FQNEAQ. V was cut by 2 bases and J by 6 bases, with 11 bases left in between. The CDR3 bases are TGTGCCAGCAGCTTAAAGGAGGGACTCGAGCAGTACTTC. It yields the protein CASSLKEGLEQYF.

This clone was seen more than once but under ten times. CDR3 region: CASSWRGGARTNEKLFF. The CDR3 region has the DNA TGTGCCAGCAGCTGGAGGGGGGGCGCGAGGACTAATGAAAAACTGTTTTTT. The chain links TRBV5-6 to TRBJ1-4; the D gene is possibly TRBD1 (6 bases). Germline loops: CDR1 SGHDT, CDR2 YYEEEE. This CDR3 has 17 amino acids. The V and J ends lost 3 bases and 2 bases respectively, with 17 bases between them.

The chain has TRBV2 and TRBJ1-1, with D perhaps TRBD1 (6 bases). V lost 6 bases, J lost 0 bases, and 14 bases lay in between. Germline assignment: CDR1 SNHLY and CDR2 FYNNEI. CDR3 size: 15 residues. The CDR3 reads CASRGQRALNTEAFF. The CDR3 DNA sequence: TGTGCCAGCAGAGGACAGCGCGCTTTGAACACTGAAGCTTTCTTT.

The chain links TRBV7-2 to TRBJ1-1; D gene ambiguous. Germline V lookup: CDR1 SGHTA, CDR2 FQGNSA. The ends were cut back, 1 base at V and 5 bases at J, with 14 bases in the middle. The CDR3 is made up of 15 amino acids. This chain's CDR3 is CASSLDGSAGTEAFF. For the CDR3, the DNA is TGTGCCAGCAGCTTAGACGGCTCGGCGGGGACTGAAGCTTTCTTT.

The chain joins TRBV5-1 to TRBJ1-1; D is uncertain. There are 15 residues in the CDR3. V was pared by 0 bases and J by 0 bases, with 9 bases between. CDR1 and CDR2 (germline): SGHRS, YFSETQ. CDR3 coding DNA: TGCGCCAGCAGCTTGGGTGGAGGGTTGAACACTGAAGCTTTCTTT. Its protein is CASSLGGGLNTEAFF. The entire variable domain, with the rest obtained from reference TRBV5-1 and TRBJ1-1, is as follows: KAGVTQTPRYLIKTRGQQVTLSCSPISGHRSVSWYQQTPGQGLQFLFEYFSETQRNKGNFPGRFSGRQFSNSRSEMNVSTLELGDSALYLCASSLGGGLNTEAFFGQGTRLTVV.

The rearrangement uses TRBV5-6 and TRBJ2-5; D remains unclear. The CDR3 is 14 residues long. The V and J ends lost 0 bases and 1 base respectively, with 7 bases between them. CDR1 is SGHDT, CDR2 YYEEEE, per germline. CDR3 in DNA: TGTGCCAGCAGCTTGGCCAACTCCCAAGAGACCCAGTACTTC. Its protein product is CASSLANSQETQYF.

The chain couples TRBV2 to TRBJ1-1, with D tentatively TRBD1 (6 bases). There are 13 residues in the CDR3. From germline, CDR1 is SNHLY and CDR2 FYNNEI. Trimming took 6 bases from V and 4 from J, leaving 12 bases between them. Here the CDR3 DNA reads TGTGCCAGCAGCCCGGGGGGGCCCACTGAAGCTTTCTTT. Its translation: CASSPGGPTEAFF. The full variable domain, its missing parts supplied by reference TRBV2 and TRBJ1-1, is EPEVTQTPSHQVTQMGQEVILRCVPISNHLYFYWYRQILGQKVEFLVSFYNNEISEKSEIFDDQFSVERPDGSNFTLKIRSTKLEDSAMYFCASSPGGPTEAFFGQGTRLTVV.

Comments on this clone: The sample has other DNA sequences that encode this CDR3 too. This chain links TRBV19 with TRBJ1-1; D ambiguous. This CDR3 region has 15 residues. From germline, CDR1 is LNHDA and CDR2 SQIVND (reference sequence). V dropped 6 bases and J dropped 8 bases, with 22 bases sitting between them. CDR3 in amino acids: CASSVDGGIGTEAFF. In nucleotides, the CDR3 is TGTGCCAGTAGCGTGGACGGAGGTATTGGCACCGAAGCTTTCTTT.